This TCR beta chain was sequenced during a study of T cells in Graves' hyperthyroidism and ophthalmopathy. TCR beta CDR3 sequences were amplified from RNA transcripts. First-round RT-PCR of the TCR CDR3 relied on the HTBI primer set. One entry per CDR3 protein results from TCRdb running MiXCR on the multiplex PCR reads. The sample records hundreds of thousands of distinct CDR3 sequences, roughly 15% being singletons. The CDR3 spans 15 residues. V lost 3 bases to trimming and J lost 8 bases; unmatched junction nucleotides: 8. Germline CDR1 SEHNR, CDR2 FQNEAQ (reference sequence). Sequencing was performed on blood. The J gene is TRBJ2-1, the V gene TRBV7-9; 9 bases align to TRBD2. The TCR was taken from a woman aged 45-65 years with Graves' ophthalmopathy. The chain's CDR3 is CASSFGAGGDDEQFF. The CDR3 bases are TGTGCCAGCAGCTTTGGCGCGGGAGGGGATGATGAGCAGTTCTTC.